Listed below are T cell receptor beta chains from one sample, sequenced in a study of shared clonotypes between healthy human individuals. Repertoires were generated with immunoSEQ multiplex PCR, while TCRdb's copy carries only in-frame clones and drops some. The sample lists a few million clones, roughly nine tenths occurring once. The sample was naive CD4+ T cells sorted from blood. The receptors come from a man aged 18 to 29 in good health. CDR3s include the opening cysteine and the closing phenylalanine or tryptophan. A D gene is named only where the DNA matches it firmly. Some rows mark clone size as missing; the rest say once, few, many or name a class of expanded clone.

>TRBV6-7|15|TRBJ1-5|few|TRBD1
CASSRQGKINQPQHF
TGTGCCAGCAGCCGACAGGGGAAAATTAATCAGCCCCAGCATTTT
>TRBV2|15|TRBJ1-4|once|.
CASSEMGAANEKLFF
TGTGCCAGCAGTGAAATGGGGGCGGCTAATGAAAAACTGTTTTTT
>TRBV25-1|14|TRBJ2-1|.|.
CASKGREYYNEQFF
TGTGCCAGCAAGGGGCGGGAATACTACAATGAGCAGTTCTTC
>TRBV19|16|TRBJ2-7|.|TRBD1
CASSYPAGQGAYEQYF
TGTGCCAGTAGTTACCCGGCAGGACAGGGGGCCTACGAGCAGTACTTC
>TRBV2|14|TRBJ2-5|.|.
CASSEGGRQETQYF
TGTGCCAGCAGTGAGGGGGGGCGGCAAGAGACCCAGTACTTC
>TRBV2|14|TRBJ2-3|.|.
CASSAWQGEDTQYF
TGTGCCAGCAGTGCATGGCAGGGTGAAGATACGCAGTATTTT
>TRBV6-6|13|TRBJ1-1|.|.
CASSKTGNTEAFF
TGTGCCAGCAGCAAAACAGGGAACACTGAAGCTTTCTTT
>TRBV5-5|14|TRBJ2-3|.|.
CASSFRGHTDTQYF
TGTGCTAGCAGCTTCAGGGGCCACACAGATACGCAGTATTTT
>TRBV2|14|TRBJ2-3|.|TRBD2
CASSDRDYTDTQYF
TGTGCCAGCTCCGACCGGGACTACACAGATACGCAGTATTTT
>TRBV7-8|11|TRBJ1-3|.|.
CASSLRNTIYF
TGTGCCAGCAGCTTGAGAAACACCATATATTTT
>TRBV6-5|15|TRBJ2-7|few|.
CASSYSRVATYEQYF
TGTGCCAGCAGTTACTCGAGGGTAGCGACCTACGAGCAGTACTTC
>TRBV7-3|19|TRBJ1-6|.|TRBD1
CASSPPGQGRIAYNSPLHF
TGTGCCAGCAGCCCACCGGGACAGGGGAGGATTGCCTATAATTCACCCCTCCACTTT
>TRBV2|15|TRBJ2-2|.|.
CASRRLPTNTGELFF
TGTGCCAGCAGACGACTCCCAACGAACACCGGGGAGCTGTTTTTT
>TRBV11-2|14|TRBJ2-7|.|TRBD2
CASSLRGGNDEQYF
TGTGCCAGCAGCTTACGGGGGGGTAATGACGAGCAGTACTTC
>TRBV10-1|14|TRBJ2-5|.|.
CARSIGYTWETQYF
TGCGCCAGATCTATAGGGTATACCTGGGAGACCCAGTACTTC
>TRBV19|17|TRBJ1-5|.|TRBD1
CASSTLTGGGSSFPQHF
TGTGCCAGTAGTACTTTGACAGGGGGGGGATCATCGTTCCCCCAGCATTTT
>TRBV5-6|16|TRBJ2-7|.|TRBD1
CASSLPGTGRSYEQYF
TGTGCCAGCAGCTTGCCCGGGACAGGGCGATCCTACGAGCAGTACTTC
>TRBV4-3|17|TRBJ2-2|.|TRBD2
CASSHRGTSGNTGELFF
TGCGCCAGCAGCCACCGCGGGACTAGCGGGAACACCGGGGAGCTGTTTTTT
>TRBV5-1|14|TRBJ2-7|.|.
CASSSTSNSYEQYF
TGCGCCAGCAGCTCTACTAGCAACTCCTACGAGCAGTACTTC
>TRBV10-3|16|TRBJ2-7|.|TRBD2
CAISETLAGNTYEQYF
TGTGCCATCAGTGAGACCCTAGCGGGGAACACCTACGAGCAGTACTTC
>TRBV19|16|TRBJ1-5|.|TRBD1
CASSIKGQGAYQPQHF
TGTGCCAGTAGTATTAAGGGACAGGGGGCATATCAGCCCCAGCATTTT
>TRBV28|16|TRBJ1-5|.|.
CASSFGRDHSNQPQHF
TGTGCCAGCAGTTTCGGCAGGGACCATAGCAATCAGCCCCAGCATTTT
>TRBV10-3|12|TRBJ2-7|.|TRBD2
CAIGGVSGEQYF
TGTGCCATCGGGGGGGTATCGGGTGAGCAGTACTTC
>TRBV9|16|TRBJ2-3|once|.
CASSVARRPFGDTQYF
TGTGCCAGCAGCGTAGCAAGGCGGCCCTTTGGAGATACGCAGTATTTT
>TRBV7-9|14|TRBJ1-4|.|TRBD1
CASSLTGGGEKLFF
TGTGCCAGCAGCCTAACAGGGGGCGGAGAAAAACTGTTTTTT
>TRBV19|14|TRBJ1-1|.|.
CASSNLRGDTEAFF
TGTGCCAGTAGTAATCTGCGGGGGGACACTGAAGCTTTCTTT
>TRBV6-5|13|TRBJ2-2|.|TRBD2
CASRNGGAGELFF
TGTGCCAGCAGAAACGGGGGGGCCGGGGAGCTGTTTTTT
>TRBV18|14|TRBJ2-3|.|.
CASSPGLATDTQYF
TGTGCCAGCTCACCGGGCTTAGCCACAGATACGCAGTATTTT
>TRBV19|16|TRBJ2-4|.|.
CASSTIKTVAKNIQYF
TGTGCCAGTAGTACCATAAAAACAGTAGCCAAAAACATTCAGTACTTC
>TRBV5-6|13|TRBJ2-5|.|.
CASSPDSQETQYF
TGTGCCAGCAGTCCTGACAGTCAAGAGACCCAGTACTTC
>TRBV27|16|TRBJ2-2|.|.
CASSFHRVESTGELFF
TGTGCCAGCAGTTTTCACAGGGTCGAGAGCACCGGGGAGCTGTTTTTT
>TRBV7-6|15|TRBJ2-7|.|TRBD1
CASSLASGGKYEQYF
TGTGCCAGCAGCTTAGCGTCAGGGGGCAAGTACGAGCAGTACTTC
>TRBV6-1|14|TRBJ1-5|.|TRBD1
CASTPGQGGQPQHF
TGTGCCAGCACCCCGGGACAGGGGGGCCAGCCCCAGCATTTT
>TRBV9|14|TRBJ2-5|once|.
CASSPSLGRETQYF
TGTGCCAGCAGCCCCTCATTGGGGAGAGAGACCCAGTACTTC
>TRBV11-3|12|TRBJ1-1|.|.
CASSLGPGEAFF
TGTGCCAGCAGCTTAGGGCCCGGTGAAGCTTTCTTT
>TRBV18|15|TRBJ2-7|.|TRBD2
CASSPPGLATGEQYF
TGTGCCAGCTCACCACCGGGACTAGCGACGGGCGAGCAGTACTTC
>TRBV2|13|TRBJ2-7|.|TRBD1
CASSLDRFYEQYF
TGTGCCAGCAGTCTGGACAGGTTCTACGAGCAGTACTTC
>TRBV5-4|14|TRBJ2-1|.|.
CASSLTQERDEQFF
TGTGCCAGCAGCTTGACTCAGGAACGGGATGAGCAGTTCTTC
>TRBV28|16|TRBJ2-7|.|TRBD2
CASTGLAGGPSYEQYF
TGTGCCAGCACGGGACTAGCGGGAGGCCCATCCTACGAGCAGTACTTC
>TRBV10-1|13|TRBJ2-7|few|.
CASSEAGSYEQYF
TGCGCCAGCAGTGAAGCAGGTTCCTACGAGCAGTACTTC
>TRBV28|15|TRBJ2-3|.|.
CASSYLDGATDTQYF
TGTGCCAGCAGCTACCTGGATGGGGCCACAGATACGCAGTATTTT
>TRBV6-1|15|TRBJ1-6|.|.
CASSGGDSYNSPLHF
TGTGCCAGCAGTGGTGGGGACTCCTATAATTCACCCCTCCACTTT
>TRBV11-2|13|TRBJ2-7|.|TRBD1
CASRATGGHEQYF
TGTGCCAGCAGAGCAACAGGGGGCCACGAGCAGTACTTC
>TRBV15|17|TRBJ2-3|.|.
CATSRGGGGHTADTQYF
TGTGCCACCAGCAGAGGAGGAGGAGGACACACGGCAGATACGCAGTATTTT
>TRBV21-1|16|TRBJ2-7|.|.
CASSKVPRASYYEQYF
TGTGCCAGCAGCAAAGTTCCCAGGGCATCTTACTACGAGCAGTACTTC
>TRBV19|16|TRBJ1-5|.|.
CASTIPGQLGNQPQHF
TGTGCCAGTACCATACCCGGACAGCTAGGAAATCAGCCCCAGCATTTT
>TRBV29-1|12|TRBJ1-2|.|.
CSVVDSNYGYTF
TGCAGCGTTGTAGACAGCAACTATGGCTACACCTTC
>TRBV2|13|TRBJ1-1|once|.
CASSEYPLTEAFF
TGTGCCAGCAGTGAGTATCCTTTGACTGAAGCTTTCTTT
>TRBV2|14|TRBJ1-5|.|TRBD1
CASSFDRANQPQHF
TGTGCCAGCAGCTTTGACAGGGCTAATCAGCCCCAGCATTTT
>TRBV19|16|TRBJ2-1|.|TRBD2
CASSSPGTSSYNEQFF
TGTGCCAGTAGTTCCCCCGGGACTAGCTCCTACAATGAGCAGTTCTTC
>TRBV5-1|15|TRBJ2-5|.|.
CASTNTGLGFETQYF
TGCGCCAGCACCAACACGGGGCTAGGGTTTGAGACCCAGTACTTC
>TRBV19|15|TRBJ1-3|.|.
CATREGRPSGNTIYF
TGTGCCACCAGGGAGGGGCGCCCCTCTGGAAACACCATATATTTT
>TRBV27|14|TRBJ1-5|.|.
CASSFRGRNQPQHF
TGTGCCAGCAGTTTCAGGGGTCGGAATCAGCCCCAGCATTTT
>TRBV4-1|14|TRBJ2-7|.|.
CASSQVEMGYEQYF
TGCGCCAGCAGCCAAGTTGAGATGGGGTACGAGCAGTACTTC
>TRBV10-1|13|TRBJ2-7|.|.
CASSRRGTYEQYF
TGCGCCAGCAGTAGGAGGGGGACCTACGAGCAGTACTTC
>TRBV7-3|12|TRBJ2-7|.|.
CASSPPGDEQYF
TGTGCCAGCAGCCCACCTGGGGACGAGCAGTACTTC